Listed below are T cell receptor beta chains from one sample, sequenced in a study of blood T cell repertoires in COVID-19. The repertoire was sequenced with immunoSEQ multiplex PCR; TCRdb's copy has only in-frame clones and lacks some. The table lists around 200,000 clones, 70% to 90% of them singletons. What was sequenced was peripheral blood. These receptors were obtained from a man in his sixties or seventies with active or convalescent COVID-19. CDR3s include the opening cysteine and the closing phenylalanine or tryptophan. A D gene is named only where the DNA matches it firmly. Expanded clones get a size class; other rows say once, few or many, or leave the size out.

J | D | V | size | CDR3 | DNA
TRBJ2-3 | TRBD1 | TRBV18 | NA | CASSPQAGGRGTDTQYF | TGTGCCAGCTCACCGCAGGCAGGGGGAAGAGGCACAGATACGCAGTATTTT
TRBJ2-7 | TRBD1 | TRBV29-1 | NA | CSVGQGGPYEQYF | TGCAGCGTTGGCCAAGGGGGCCCCTACGAGCAGTACTTC
TRBJ1-1 | NA | TRBV18 | few | CATSGNWNTEAFF | TGTGCCACCTCCGGGAATTGGAACACTGAAGCTTTCTTT
TRBJ2-7 | TRBD2 | TRBV7-9 | NA | CASSPPGLAGAANEQYF | TGTGCCAGCAGCCCCCCCGGACTAGCGGGAGCTGCAAACGAGCAGTACTTC
TRBJ2-7 | TRBD1 | TRBV27 | few | CASSSRDRGLYEQYF | TGTGCCAGCAGTTCCCGGGACAGGGGGTTGTACGAGCAGTACTTC
TRBJ1-2 | NA | TRBV4-3 | NA | CASSQEAGDYGYTF | TGCGCCAGCAGCCAAGAGGCAGGGGACTATGGCTACACCTTC
TRBJ1-2 | NA | TRBV9 | NA | CASSGRGLHGYTF | TGTGCCAGCAGCGGCCGCGGTTTGCATGGCTACACCTTC
TRBJ1-1 | NA | TRBV19 | once | CASSILGPGAEAFF | TGTGCCAGTAGTATTTTAGGGCCGGGGGCTGAAGCTTTCTTT
TRBJ1-5 | NA | TRBV28 | NA | CASSFPLNQPQHF | TGTGCCAGCAGTTTCCCCCTAAATCAGCCCCAGCATTTT
TRBJ2-7 | NA | TRBV18 | NA | CASSPPGPYEQYF | TGTGCCAGCTCACCCCCAGGTCCCTACGAGCAGTACTTC
TRBJ2-2 | NA | TRBV7-2 | NA | CASSRTRAGELFF | TGTGCCAGCAGCCGAACTAGAGCCGGGGAGCTGTTTTTT
TRBJ1-1 | NA | TRBV2 | many | CASGAGRTEAFF | TGTGCCAGCGGTGCCGGGAGGACTGAAGCTTTCTTT
TRBJ1-6 | NA | TRBV6-5 | few | CASSYSLQGRNSPLHF | TGTGCCAGCAGTTACTCCCTGCAGGGTAGGAATTCACCCCTCCACTTT
TRBJ1-5 | TRBD1 | TRBV2 | NA | CASSDKGQGGQPQHF | TGTGCCAGCAGTGACAAGGGACAGGGTGGACAGCCCCAGCATTTT
TRBJ2-3 | TRBD2 | TRBV9 | NA | CASSGLAGVENTQYF | TGTGCCAGCAGCGGACTAGCGGGGGTCGAAAATACGCAGTATTTT
TRBJ1-4 | NA | TRBV6-1 | NA | CASSEAIVPANEKLFF | TGTGCCAGCAGTGAAGCTATCGTTCCGGCTAATGAAAAACTGTTTTTT
TRBJ1-5 | NA | TRBV14 | NA | CASSRGPWGPQHF | TGTGCCAGCAGCCGAGGCCCTTGGGGCCCCCAGCATTTT
TRBJ2-5 | NA | TRBV18 | NA | CASSPHSGETQYF | TGTGCCAGCTCACCACACTCTGGTGAGACCCAGTACTTC
TRBJ1-1 | NA | TRBV5-1 | NA | CASSDLSRNTEAFF | TGCGCCAGCAGCGATTTAAGTAGGAACACTGAAGCTTTCTTT
TRBJ1-1 | TRBD1 | TRBV28 | NA | CASSFSDRANTEAFF | TGTGCCAGCAGTTTCTCAGACAGGGCGAACACTGAAGCTTTCTTT
TRBJ2-3 | TRBD1 | TRBV6-1 | NA | CASSVLQGALSDTQYF | TGTGCCAGCAGTGTGTTGCAGGGGGCCCTATCAGATACGCAGTATTTT
TRBJ2-5 | TRBD1 | TRBV3-1/TRBV3-2 | NA | CASSHRGEETQYF | TGTGCCAGCAGTCACAGGGGAGAGGAGACCCAGTACTTC
TRBJ2-5 | TRBD1 | TRBV11-3 | NA | CASSLGGMTGGEETQYF | TGTGCCAGCAGCTTAGGGGGAATGACAGGGGGCGAGGAGACCCAGTACTTC
TRBJ1-5 | TRBD1 | TRBV18 | NA | CASSEQGTGERPQHF | TGTGCCAGCTCAGAACAAGGGACAGGGGAGCGGCCCCAGCATTTT
TRBJ2-1 | NA | TRBV19 | NA | CASSIGTLHYNEQFF | TGTGCCAGTAGTATAGGGACACTTCACTACAATGAGCAGTTCTTC
TRBJ2-7 | TRBD1 | TRBV3-1/TRBV3-2 | NA | CASSQEPHRQGSEQYF | TGTGCCAGCAGCCAAGAGCCCCACAGACAGGGCTCCGAGCAGTACTTC
TRBJ1-2 | NA | TRBV13 | NA | CASSPYRTASYGYTF | TGTGCCAGCAGCCCCTATCGGACAGCATCCTATGGCTACACCTTC
TRBJ1-2 | TRBD1 | TRBV19 | NA | CASRYRGRPDGYTF | TGTGCCAGTAGATACAGGGGGCGCCCGGATGGCTACACCTTC
TRBJ2-2 | NA | TRBV29-1 | NA | CSVESLRTGELFF | TGCAGCGTTGAGTCGTTGAGGACCGGGGAGCTGTTTTTT
TRBJ1-6 | NA | TRBV2 | few | CASSSGSSSYNSPLHF | TGTGCCAGCAGTTCGGGTTCTAGCTCCTATAATTCACCCCTCCACTTT
TRBJ1-2 | NA | TRBV7-9 | NA | CASREGVPGANYGYTF | TGTGCCAGCAGGGAAGGCGTTCCAGGGGCTAACTATGGCTACACCTTC
TRBJ1-2 | NA | TRBV6-6 | NA | CASSVDISNYGYTF | TGTGCCAGCAGTGTGGACATCAGCAACTATGGCTACACCTTC
TRBJ2-1 | TRBD2 | TRBV7-3 | NA | CASSSFGLAGNNEQFF | TGTGCCAGCAGCTCCTTCGGACTAGCGGGAAACAATGAGCAGTTCTTC
TRBJ1-1 | NA | TRBV6-5 | NA | CASSYERDTEAFF | TGTGCCAGCAGTTACGAGAGGGACACTGAAGCTTTCTTT
TRBJ2-7 | NA | TRBV28 | NA | CASSLGPDTASYEQYF | TGTGCCAGCAGTTTAGGGCCGGACACGGCTTCCTACGAGCAGTACTTC
TRBJ1-2 | NA | TRBV19 | NA | CASSPQTGGYTF | TGTGCCAGTAGCCCGCAGACTGGAGGCTACACCTTC
TRBJ2-5 | NA | TRBV5-8 | NA | CASSLSRGIQETQYF | TGTGCCAGCAGCTTGTCTAGGGGTATCCAAGAGACCCAGTACTTC
TRBJ1-1 | TRBD1 | TRBV25-1 | NA | CASSAQGEATEAFF | TGTGCCAGCAGTGCCCAGGGGGAGGCCACTGAAGCTTTCTTT
TRBJ1-6 | NA | TRBV7-9 | NA | CASSLGAGPSAPLHF | TGTGCCAGCAGCTTAGGCGCAGGGCCCAGCGCACCCCTCCACTTT
TRBJ1-4 | NA | TRBV11-2 | NA | CASRHRLGEKLFF | TGTGCCAGCCGTCACAGGCTGGGTGAAAAACTGTTTTTT
TRBJ2-7 | NA | TRBV9 | NA | CASSVDRVPYEQYF | TGTGCCAGCAGCGTAGACAGGGTGCCCTACGAGCAGTACTTC
TRBJ1-3 | TRBD1 | TRBV19 | NA | CASSTDRGLIGNTIYF | TGTGCCAGTAGTACGGACAGGGGGCTTATTGGAAACACCATATATTTT
TRBJ1-6 | TRBD1 | TRBV7-2 | NA | CASSLSRQGQGSPLHF | TGTGCCAGCAGCTTATCCCGACAGGGACAAGGGTCACCCCTCCACTTT